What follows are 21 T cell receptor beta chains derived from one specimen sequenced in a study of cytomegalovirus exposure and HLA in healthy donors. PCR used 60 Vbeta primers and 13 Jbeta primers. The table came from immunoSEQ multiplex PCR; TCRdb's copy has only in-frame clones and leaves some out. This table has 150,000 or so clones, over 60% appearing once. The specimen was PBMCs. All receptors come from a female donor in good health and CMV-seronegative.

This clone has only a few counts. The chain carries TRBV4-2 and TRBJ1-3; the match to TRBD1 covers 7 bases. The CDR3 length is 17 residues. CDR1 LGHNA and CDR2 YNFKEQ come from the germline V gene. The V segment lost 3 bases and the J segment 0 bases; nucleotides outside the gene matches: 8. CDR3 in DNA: TGTGCCAGCAGCCACCCCCCGGACAGGACCTCTGGAAACACCATATATTTT. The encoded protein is CASSHPPDRTSGNTIYF.

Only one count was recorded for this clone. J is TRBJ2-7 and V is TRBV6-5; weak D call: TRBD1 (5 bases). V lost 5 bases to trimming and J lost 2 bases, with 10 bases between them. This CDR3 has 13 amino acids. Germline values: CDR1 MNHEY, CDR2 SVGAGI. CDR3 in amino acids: CASSRTPTYEQYF. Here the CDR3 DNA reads TGTGCCAGCAGTCGGACACCTACCTACGAGCAGTACTTC.

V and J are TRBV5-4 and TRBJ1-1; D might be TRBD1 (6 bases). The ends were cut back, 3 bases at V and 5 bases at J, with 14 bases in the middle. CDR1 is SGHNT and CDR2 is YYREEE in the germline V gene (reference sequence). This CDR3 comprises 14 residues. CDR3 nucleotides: TGTGCCAGCAGCTCCCTGAACAGGGAGACTGAAGCTTTCTTT. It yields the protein CASSSLNRETEAFF.

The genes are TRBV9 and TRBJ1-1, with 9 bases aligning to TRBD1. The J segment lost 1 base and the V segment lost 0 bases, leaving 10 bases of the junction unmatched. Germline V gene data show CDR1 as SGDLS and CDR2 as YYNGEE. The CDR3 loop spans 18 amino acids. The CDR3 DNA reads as TGTGCCAGCAGCGTAGCTGCCGGGACAGGGCGGGGGAACACTGAAGCTTTCTTT. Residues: CASSVAAGTGRGNTEAFF.

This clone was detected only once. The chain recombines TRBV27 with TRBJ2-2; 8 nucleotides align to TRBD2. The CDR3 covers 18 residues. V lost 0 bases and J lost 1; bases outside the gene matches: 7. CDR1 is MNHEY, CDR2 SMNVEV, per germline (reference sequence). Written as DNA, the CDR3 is TGTGCCAGCAGTTTATCGATGATTAGCGGGAAGAACACCGGGGAGCTGTTTTTT. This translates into CASSLSMISGKNTGELFF.

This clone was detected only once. The CDR3 reads CASSAWGEPNTGELFF. The CDR3, as DNA: TGTGCCAGCAGCGCCTGGGGGGAACCTAACACCGGGGAGCTGTTTTTT. The genes are TRBV9 and TRBJ2-2; tentative D call: TRBD2 (6 bases). The germline CDR1 and CDR2 sequences are SGDLS and YYNGEE. V was clipped by 3 bases and J by 2 bases, with 14 bases between them. The CDR3 sequence is 16 residues long.

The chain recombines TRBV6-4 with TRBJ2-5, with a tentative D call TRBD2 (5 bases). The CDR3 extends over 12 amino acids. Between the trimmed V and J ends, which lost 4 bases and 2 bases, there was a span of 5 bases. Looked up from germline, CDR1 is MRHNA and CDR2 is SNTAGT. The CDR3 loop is CASSAGQETQYF. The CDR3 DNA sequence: TGTGCCAGCAGTGCGGGGCAAGAGACCCAGTACTTC.

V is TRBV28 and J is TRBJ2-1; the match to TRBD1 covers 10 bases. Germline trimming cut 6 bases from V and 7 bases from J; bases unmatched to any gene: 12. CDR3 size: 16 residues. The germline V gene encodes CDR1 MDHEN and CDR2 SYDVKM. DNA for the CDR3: TGTGCCAGCAGCCCTCTCGTCGGACAGGGGGATAATGAGCAGTTCTTC. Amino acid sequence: CASSPLVGQGDNEQFF.

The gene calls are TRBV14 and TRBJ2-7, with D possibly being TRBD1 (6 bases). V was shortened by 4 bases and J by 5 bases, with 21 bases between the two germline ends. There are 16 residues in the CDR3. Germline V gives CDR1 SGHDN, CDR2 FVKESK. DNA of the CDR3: TGTGCCAGCAGCCTATATAACAGGGTGGGCATGGACGAGCAGTACTTC. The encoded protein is CASSLYNRVGMDEQYF.

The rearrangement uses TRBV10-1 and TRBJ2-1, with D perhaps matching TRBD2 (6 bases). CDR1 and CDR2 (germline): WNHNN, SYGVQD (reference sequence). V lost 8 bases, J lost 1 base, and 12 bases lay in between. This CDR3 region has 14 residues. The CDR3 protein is CASGTGTSYNEQFF. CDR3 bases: TGCGCCAGCGGTACCGGGACTTCCTACAATGAGCAGTTCTTC.

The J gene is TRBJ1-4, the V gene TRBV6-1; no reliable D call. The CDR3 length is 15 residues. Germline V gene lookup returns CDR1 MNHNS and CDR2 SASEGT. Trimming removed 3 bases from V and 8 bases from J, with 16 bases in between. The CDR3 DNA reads TGTGCCAGCAGTGATGCCGGGAGGGAGGGAGAAAAACTGTTTTTT. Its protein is CASSDAGREGEKLFF.

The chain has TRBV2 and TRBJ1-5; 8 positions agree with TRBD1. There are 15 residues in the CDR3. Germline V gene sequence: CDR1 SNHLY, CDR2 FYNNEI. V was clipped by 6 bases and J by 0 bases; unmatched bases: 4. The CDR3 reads CASRPDRASNQPQHF. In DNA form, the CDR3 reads TGTGCCAGCAGGCCGGACAGGGCTAGCAATCAGCCCCAGCATTTT.

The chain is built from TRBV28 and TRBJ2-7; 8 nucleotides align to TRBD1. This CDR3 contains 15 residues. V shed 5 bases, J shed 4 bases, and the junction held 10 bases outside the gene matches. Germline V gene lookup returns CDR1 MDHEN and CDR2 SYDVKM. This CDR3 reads CASSPHRQGRYEQYF. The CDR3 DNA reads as TGTGCCAGCAGTCCGCACAGACAGGGGAGGTACGAGCAGTACTTC.

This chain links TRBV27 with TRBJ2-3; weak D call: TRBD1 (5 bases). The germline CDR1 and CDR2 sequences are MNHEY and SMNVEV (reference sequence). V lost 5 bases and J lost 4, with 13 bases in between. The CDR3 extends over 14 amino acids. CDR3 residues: CASSLRALADTQYF. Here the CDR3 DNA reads TGTGCCAGCAGTCTCAGGGCTTTAGCAGATACGCAGTATTTT.

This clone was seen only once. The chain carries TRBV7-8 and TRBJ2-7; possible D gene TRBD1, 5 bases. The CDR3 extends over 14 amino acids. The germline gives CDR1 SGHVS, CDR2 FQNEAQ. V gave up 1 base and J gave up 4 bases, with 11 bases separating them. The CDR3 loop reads CASSLEATGYEQYF. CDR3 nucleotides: TGTGCCAGCAGCTTAGAGGCCACAGGATACGAGCAGTACTTC. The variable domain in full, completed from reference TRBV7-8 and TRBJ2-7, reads GAGVSQSPRYKVAKRGQDVALRCDPISGHVSLFWYQQALGQGPEFLTYFQNEAQLDKSGLPSDRFFAERPEGSVSTLKIQRTQQEDSAVYLCASSLEATGYEQYFGPGTRLTVT.

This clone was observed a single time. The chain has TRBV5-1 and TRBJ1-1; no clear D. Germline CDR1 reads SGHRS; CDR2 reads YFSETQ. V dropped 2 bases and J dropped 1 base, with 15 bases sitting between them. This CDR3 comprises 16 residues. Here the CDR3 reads CASSLGIAGGNTEAFF. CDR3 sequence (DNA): TGCGCCAGCAGCTTAGGTATTGCAGGTGGGAACACTGAAGCTTTCTTT.

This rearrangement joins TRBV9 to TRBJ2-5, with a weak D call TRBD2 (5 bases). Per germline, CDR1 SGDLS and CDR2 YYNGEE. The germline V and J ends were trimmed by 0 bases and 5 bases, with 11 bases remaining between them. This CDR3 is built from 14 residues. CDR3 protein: CASSVARGGETQYF. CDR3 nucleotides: TGTGCCAGCAGCGTAGCACGGGGTGGGGAGACCCAGTACTTC. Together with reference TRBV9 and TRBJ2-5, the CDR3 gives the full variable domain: DSGVTQTPKHLITATGQRVTLRCSPRSGDLSVYWYQQSLDQGLQFLIQYYNGEERAKGNILERFSAQQFPDLHSELNLSSLELGDSALYFCASSVARGGETQYFGPGTRLLVL.

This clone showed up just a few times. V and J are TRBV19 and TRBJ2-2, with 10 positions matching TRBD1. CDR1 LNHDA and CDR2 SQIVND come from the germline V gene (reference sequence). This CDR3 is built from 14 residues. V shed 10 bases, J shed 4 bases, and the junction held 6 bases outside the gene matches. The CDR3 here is CATLRTGGTGELFF. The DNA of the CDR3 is TGTGCCACATTGCGGACAGGGGGCACCGGGGAGCTGTTTTTT. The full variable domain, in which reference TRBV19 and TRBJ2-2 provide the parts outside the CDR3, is DGGITQSPKYLFRKEGQNVTLSCEQNLNHDAMYWYRQDPGQGLRLIYYSQIVNDFQKGDIAEGYSVSREKKESFPLTVTSAQKNPTAFYLCATLRTGGTGELFFGEGSRLTVL.

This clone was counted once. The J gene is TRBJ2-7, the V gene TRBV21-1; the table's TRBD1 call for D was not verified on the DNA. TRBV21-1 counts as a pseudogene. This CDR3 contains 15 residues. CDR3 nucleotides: TGTGCCAGCAGCAAATGGAGGGGGCGCTCCTACGAGCAGTACTTC. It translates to CASSKWRGRSYEQYF.

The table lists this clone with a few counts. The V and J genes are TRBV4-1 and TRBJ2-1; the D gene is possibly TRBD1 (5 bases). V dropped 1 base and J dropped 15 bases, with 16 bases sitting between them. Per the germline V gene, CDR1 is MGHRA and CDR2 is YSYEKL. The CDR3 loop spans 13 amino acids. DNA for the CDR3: TGCGCCAGCAGCCAAGGAGGCGCAGGGTTGCCGTTCTTC. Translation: CASSQGGAGLPFF.

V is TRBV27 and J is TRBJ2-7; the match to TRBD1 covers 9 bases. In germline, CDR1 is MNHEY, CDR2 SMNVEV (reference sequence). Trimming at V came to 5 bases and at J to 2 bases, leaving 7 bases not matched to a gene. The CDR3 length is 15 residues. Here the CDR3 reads CASSTGTGLPYEQYF. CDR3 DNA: TGTGCCAGCAGTACCGGGACAGGGCTACCCTACGAGCAGTACTTC.